What follows is one T cell receptor (beta chain) and its context. The V gene's germline CDR1 is MGHDK and CDR2 SYGVNS. The CDR3 is 15 amino acids. The J segment lost 4 bases and the V segment lost 2 bases, leaving 4 bases of the junction unmatched. TCRdb keeps only in-frame clones here, not all; method: immunoSEQ multiplex PCR. The top ten hold 0.45% to 0.7% of the sample, which has some 80,000 clones, over 80% seen once. This sample is part of a study of OX40 agonist ivuxolimab in advanced cancers. The V call is TRBV25-1, the J call TRBJ2-7, with 11 bases identical to TRBD1. This sequence originates from an adult with an advanced solid tumor such as melanoma, head and neck, liver or kidney cancer. The specimen comprised CD4+ or CD8+ T cells sorted from blood, sampled in a trial of the OX40 agonist ivuxolimab. The chain's CDR3 is CASSETGTGGYEQYF. The DNA for the CDR3 is TGTGCCAGCAGTGAAACCGGGACAGGGGGTTACGAGCAGTACTTC.